This entry is about one T cell receptor beta chain. Its antigen remains unidentified. Next came a second PCR, run for 7 to 11 cycles, which used a sample-barcoded 5' primer along with a J-beta primer mix. Carrying 12 random nucleotides, a template-switch adaptor labeled each individual cDNA molecule. There were at least 3 million CDR3-containing paired-end reads obtained from each sample. TCRdb itself ran the 5' RACE reads through MiXCR, one entry per CDR3 protein. The data show about 720,000 distinct CDR3 sequences, approximately 21% seen once. J gave up 7 bases and V 9 bases, and 14 bases lay outside the gene matches. Germline V lookup: CDR1 ENHRY, CDR2 SYGVKD. This CDR3 is built from 15 residues. The data were taken from a study of blood T cells in healthy people across ages. Study conclusions and caveats: Getting older went along with TCR beta diversity per million T cells dropping roughly linearly.

The chain has TRBV10-3 and TRBJ2-7; 11 bases fit TRBD2. The clonotype was recovered from a man in his 70s in good health. Sequenced material: blood. The CDR3 region is CAISGTSGLLGEQYF. The CDR3 nucleotides are TGTGCCATATCCGGGACTAGCGGACTGCTGGGGGAGCAGTACTTC.